The rows below give T cell receptor beta chains drawn from one sample of a study of T cell responses to AZD1222 COVID-19 vaccine. Here immunoSEQ multiplex PCR was the method, and the copy in TCRdb shows in-frame clones only, minus some. The data show approximately 90,000 clones, more than 80% seen once. The specimen comprised peripheral blood, sampled on day 0 of AZD1222 vaccination. Source of these receptors: an adult in good health. Both conserved end residues are part of each CDR3. Fields, in order: D gene, J gene, clone size, V gene, CDR3 DNA, CDR3 protein. D genes are given only for firm matches. Where a row states a size, it is once, few, many or the class of an expanded clone; other rows omit it.

. | TRBJ1-3 | . | TRBV9 | TGTGCCAGCAGCGTAGGGCGGAGCTCTGGAAACACCATATATTTT | CASSVGRSSGNTIYF
TRBD1 | TRBJ1-1 | . | TRBV9 | TGTGCCAGCAGCACAGACAGGGGATCTGAAGCTTTCTTT | CASSTDRGSEAFF
. | TRBJ2-7 | . | TRBV4-1 | TGCGCCAGCAGCCGAGGCGGGGCATTTGCCTACGAGCAGTACTTC | CASSRGGAFAYEQYF
TRBD2 | TRBJ2-1 | . | TRBV4-2 | TGTGCCAGCAGCCAAGGGGCGGGAGGGCCCTACAATGAGCAGTTCTTC | CASSQGAGGPYNEQFF
. | TRBJ2-1 | . | TRBV12-3/TRBV12-4 | TGTGCCAGCAGCCCCCTGGTGGGGGAGCAGTTCTTC | CASSPLVGEQFF
. | TRBJ2-3 | . | TRBV19 | TGTGCCAGTAGTATGATTGGGGCGGACGCAGATACGCAGTATTTT | CASSMIGADADTQYF
. | TRBJ2-5 | . | TRBV18 | TGTGCCAGCTCATCCTCTCTAAGGAAGACCCAGTACTTC | CASSSSLRKTQYF
. | TRBJ1-2 | . | TRBV10-2 | TGCGCCAGCAGTGCTGGAGATGGCTACACCTTC | CASSAGDGYTF
. | TRBJ2-6 | . | TRBV4-2 | TGTGCCAGCAGCCCCGAGGGTCTCTCTGGGGCCAACGTCCTGACTTTC | CASSPEGLSGANVLTF
TRBD1 | TRBJ1-5 | . | TRBV19 | TGTGCCAGTAGTATGCGGACAGGGGGAGGTCAGCCCCAGCATTTT | CASSMRTGGGQPQHF
. | TRBJ2-7 | . | TRBV9 | TGTGCCAGCAGCGTAGGGGATGTGGGGCGCGAGCAGTACTTC | CASSVGDVGREQYF
. | TRBJ1-5 | few | TRBV12-3/TRBV12-4 | TGTGCCAGCAGTAACAGGCGACCAGAGCCCCAGCATTTT | CASSNRRPEPQHF
TRBD1 | TRBJ1-1 | . | TRBV2 | TGTGTCGACCGAGGGACAGAGAACACTGAAGCTTTCTTT | CVDRGTENTEAFF
. | TRBJ2-1 | once | TRBV7-3 | TGTGCCAGCAGCCCCAACTACGACAATGAGCAGTTCTTC | CASSPNYDNEQFF
TRBD1 | TRBJ2-2 | . | TRBV19 | TGTGCCAGTAGTAATAGACAGGGGAACACCGGGGAGCTGTTTTTT | CASSNRQGNTGELFF
. | TRBJ2-7 | . | TRBV6-6 | TGTGCCAGCAACCACTTGAAGGCAGGGCCGGCCTACGAGCAGTACTTC | CASNHLKAGPAYEQYF
TRBD2 | TRBJ2-3 | . | TRBV5-4 | TGTGCCAGCAGCTTGGAGCGGGAGGTGCATACGCAGTATTTT | CASSLEREVHTQYF
. | TRBJ2-1 | . | TRBV2 | TGTGCCAGCAGTGAGGAGTTGTCAGGGGGGAATGAGCAGTTCTTC | CASSEELSGGNEQFF